Following are 5 T cell receptor beta chains from one sample sequenced in a study of T cell repertoires in cytomegalovirus infection. MiXCR, run by TCRdb on the reads, gives a single entry per CDR3 protein. The table lists approximately 990,000 distinct CDR3 sequences, approximately 31% of them singletons. Antigen specificity for these receptors is unknown. The sample consisted of cultured CD8+ T cells from PBMCs, taken from culture after CMV antigen stimulation. The receptors come from a human donor in good health (CMV status not recorded). Some clones in this sample may be carry-over from other donors' samples.

This clonotype was counted a single time. The chain employs TRBV27 and TRBJ2-1; 10 bases map to TRBD2. Trimming took 5 bases from V and 4 from J; bases not matched to a gene: 8. The CDR3 spans 16 residues. CDR1 is MNHEY, CDR2 SMNVEV, per germline (reference sequence). The CDR3 loop is CASSDPGLALYNEQFF. The CDR3 DNA reads TGTGCCAGCAGTGACCCGGGACTAGCGTTGTACAATGAGCAGTTCTTC.

This chain links TRBV4-1 with TRBJ2-1; TRBD2 aligns across 8 bases. The CDR3 has 16 residues. Germline lookup yields CDR1 MGHRA and CDR2 YSYEKL. With V trimmed by 3 bases and J by 5 bases, 9 bases remained unmatched. This CDR3 is CASSQPGAGADNEQFF. DNA of the CDR3: TGCGCCAGCAGCCAGCCCGGAGCGGGGGCCGACAATGAGCAGTTCTTC.

This clonotype came up a few times. The chain has TRBV7-6 and TRBJ1-6; D is perhaps TRBD1 (5 bases). Germline assignment: CDR1 SGHVS and CDR2 FNYEAQ. Trimming took 5 bases from V and 8 from J, leaving 16 bases between them. CDR3 size: 15 residues. CDR3 sequence reads: CASSTGGRVHSPLHF. Here the CDR3 DNA reads TGTGCCAGCAGCACAGGTGGTCGGGTCCATTCACCCCTCCACTTT.

In this sample, this clonotype turned up a few times. This chain uses TRBV6-1 with TRBJ1-1, with D tentatively TRBD1 (5 bases). CDR1 and CDR2 (germline): MNHNS, SASEGT. This CDR3 region has 14 residues. Trimming took off 5 bases at V and 7 bases at J, with 17 bases between the two ends. CDR3: CASSYFSGRNEAFF. The CDR3 DNA sequence: TGTGCCAGCAGTTATTTCTCGGGGCGGAATGAAGCTTTCTTT.

V is TRBV6-5 and J is TRBJ2-3; 7 bases are shared with TRBD1. CDR3 length: 18 amino acids. Per the germline V gene, CDR1 is MNHEY and CDR2 is SVGAGI. J lost 0 bases, V lost 0 bases, and 9 bases had no gene match. The CDR3 DNA sequence: TGTGCCAGCAGTTACTCCCGACAGGGACCGGGTAGCACAGATACGCAGTATTTT. This sequence encodes CASSYSRQGPGSTDTQYF.